Below, one T cell receptor beta chain is given with its context. What it binds is not known. The study assayed some 100,000 TCR templates per sample. Sequenced by immunoSEQ multiplex PCR; TCRdb stores in-frame clones only, minus some. The sample holds under 150,000 clones; approximately 94% are singletons and the top ten take under 2%. This sample is part of a study of siplizumab effects on memory and regulatory T cells. General study points: Under siplizumab, alloreactive sequences traced to unstimulated CD4+ memory cells were significantly reduced. Both greater diversity than memory cells and a major contribution to the alloresponse seemed to characterize naive T cells. Proliferating Tregs' suppressive function in siplizumab cultures went unconfirmed.

The germline gives CDR1 MGHDK, CDR2 SYGVNS. The CDR3 is 14 residues long. Trimming shortened V by 5 bases and J by 9 bases, and 14 bases separated the two germline ends. The J gene is TRBJ1-6, the V gene TRBV25-1; D remains ambiguous. This sequence was found in a human donor in good health. Sequencing was carried out using non-Treg CD4+ T cells sorted from blood. CDR3 nucleotides: TGTGCCAGCAGTCAAGAACTTAAGGGTTCACCCCTCCACTTT. It specifies CASSQELKGSPLHF.